This is a list of T cell receptor beta chains from one sample in a study of cytomegalovirus exposure and HLA in healthy donors. Generated by immunoSEQ multiplex PCR, the TCRdb table keeps only in-frame clones and is missing some. The repertoire holds some 96,000 clones, with about 76% as singletons. Sequencing was done on a sample of PBMCs. The receptors originated from a man aged 40-49 years in good health and CMV-seropositive. Both conserved end residues are part of each CDR3.

V: TRBV19
CDR3: CASSPGQRYEQYF

V: TRBV2
CDR3: CASSADTGELFF

V: TRBV18
CDR3: CASSPPSTGSNQPQHF

V: TRBV7-9
CDR3: CASSQIAGGPETQYF

V: TRBV5-1
CDR3: CASSLDGQAITERSGTYGYTF

V: TRBV2
CDR3: CASRSDISNQPQHF

V: TRBV2
CDR3: CASSEREGGSQHF

V: TRBV9
CDR3: CASSVALAISENSPLHF

V: TRBV6-5
CDR3: CASSSPGLYNEQFF

V: TRBV10-1
CDR3: CASSELLAGETGELFF

V: TRBV27
CDR3: CASSFGRAEKLFF